Following are 16 T cell receptor beta chains from one sample sequenced in a study of immune evolution from preneoplasia to lung adenocarcinoma. Profiling relied on immunoSEQ multiplex PCR, and the TCRdb table lists in-frame clones only, not all of them. The repertoire consists of roughly 3,700 clones, with about 70% occurring once and the leading ten covering 13% to 15%. The source material was FFPE minimally invasive lung adenocarcinoma tissue. Receptor source: a person between 55 and 80 years old with lung adenocarcinoma.

V gene TRBV30 combines with J gene TRBJ2-5; D is perhaps TRBD2 (5 bases). V lost 0 bases to trimming and J lost 4 bases, with 12 bases between them. CDR1 GTSNPN and CDR2 SVGIG come from the germline V gene (reference sequence). The CDR3 extends over 14 amino acids. The CDR3 region has the DNA TGTGCCTGGAGTGTAAGGCAGGCGGGAGAGACCCAGTACTTC. This encodes CAWSVRQAGETQYF. Drawing the rest from reference TRBV30 and TRBJ2-5, the complete variable domain is SQTIHQWPATLVQPVGSPLSLECTVEGTSNPNLYWYRQAAGRGLQLLFYSVGIGQISSEVPQNLSASRPQDRQFILSSKKLLLSDSGFYLCAWSVRQAGETQYFGPGTRLLVL.

This clone was observed a few times. The V gene is TRBV30, the J gene TRBJ1-4; possible D gene TRBD1, 5 bases. CDR1 is GTSNPN and CDR2 is SVGIG in the germline V gene (reference sequence). The CDR3 sequence is 14 residues long. Deletions cut 5 bases from V and 5 bases from J, with 15 bases between. The CDR3 loop is CAWSLPGWNEKLFF. Here the CDR3 DNA reads TGTGCCTGGTCCCTCCCAGGGTGGAATGAAAAACTGTTTTTT.

In DNA, the CDR3 is TGTGCCAGCAGCCGGGACTCCGGGTACGAGCAGTACTTC. Amino acids: CASSRDSGYEQYF. The chain couples TRBV9 to TRBJ2-7; a possible D gene is TRBD2 (6 bases). The length of the CDR3 is 13 residues. The V gene lost 4 bases and the J gene lost 4 bases, with 12 bases spanning the gap. The germline gives CDR1 SGDLS, CDR2 YYNGEE.

This rearrangement joins TRBV19 to TRBJ2-5, with a weak D call TRBD2 (6 bases). The CDR3 covers 16 residues. Germline V gene lookup returns CDR1 LNHDA and CDR2 SQIVND (reference sequence). V dropped 4 bases and J dropped 5 bases, with 20 bases sitting between them. The CDR3, as DNA: TGTGCCAGTAGTACCACCGGGACGGGAGCGTGGGAGACCCAGTACTTC. Its protein product is CASSTTGTGAWETQYF.

The chain uses TRBV15 and TRBJ2-1, with D tentatively TRBD2 (5 bases). Per the germline V gene, CDR1 is LNHNV and CDR2 is YYDKDF (reference sequence). There are 17 residues in the CDR3. V was trimmed by 4 bases and J by 0 bases, leaving 16 bases between them. The CDR3 protein is CATSKTSPGSSYNEQFF. Here the CDR3 DNA reads TGTGCCACCAGCAAGACCTCCCCGGGATCCTCCTACAATGAGCAGTTCTTC.

The rearrangement joins TRBV7-2 to TRBJ1-5; D perhaps matches TRBD1 (5 bases). The CDR3 sequence is 14 residues long. Between the trimmed V and J ends, which lost 5 bases and 2 bases, there was a span of 10 bases. In germline, CDR1 is SGHTA, CDR2 FQGNSA. CDR3 in amino acids: CASSGGRRNQPQHF. CDR3 DNA sequence: TGTGCCAGCAGCGGGGGACGGCGCAATCAGCCCCAGCATTTT.

This chain connects TRBV11-2 to TRBJ2-1; D is ambiguous. The germline gives CDR1 SGHAT, CDR2 FQNNGV. V shed 3 bases and J shed 2 bases, with 11 bases lying between them. The CDR3 has 15 residues. The CDR3 nucleotides read TGTGCCAGCAGCTTTTGGGAAGGGACCTACAATGAGCAGTTCTTC. This sequence encodes CASSFWEGTYNEQFF.

This CDR3 is CASSQEVQGSYNEQFF. The DNA of the CDR3 is TGCGCCAGCAGCCAGGAGGTACAGGGCTCCTACAATGAGCAGTTCTTC. The chain employs TRBV5-1 and TRBJ2-1; tentative D call: TRBD1 (6 bases). The CDR3 runs 16 residues. Trimming cost V 4 bases and J 0 bases, with 14 bases left between them. Germline V lookup: CDR1 SGHRS, CDR2 YFSETQ.

The V and J genes are TRBV27 and TRBJ1-2; tentative D call: TRBD1 (6 bases). CDR3 length: 16 amino acids. V was trimmed by 0 bases and J by 5 bases, leaving 16 bases between them. Germline V CDR1 and CDR2: MNHEY, SMNVEV (reference sequence). The CDR3 nucleotides read TGTGCCAGCAGTTTATCCCCAACCGGGACACTTTATGGCTACACCTTC. Translated, it gives CASSLSPTGTLYGYTF.

The V and J genes are TRBV6-6 and TRBJ2-7; TRBD2 is a possible D gene (6 bases). The CDR3 covers 15 residues. CDR1 and CDR2 from the germline V gene are MNHNY and SVGAGI (reference sequence). The ends were cut back, 8 bases at V and 2 bases at J, with 19 bases in the middle. In DNA form, the CDR3 reads TGTGCCAGCGGGTCCAGGGCGGGGAAACCCTACGAGCAGTACTTC. Translated, it gives CASGSRAGKPYEQYF.

The chain couples TRBV7-3 to TRBJ2-1; 15 bases fit TRBD2. V was clipped by 1 base and J by 0 bases; unmatched bases: 1. This CDR3 region has 18 residues. Germline CDR1 and CDR2: SGHTA and FQGTGA. The CDR3 DNA sequence: TGTGCCAGCAGCTTAAGGGGACTAGCGGGAGGCTCCTACAATGAGCAGTTCTTC. Protein product: CASSLRGLAGGSYNEQFF.

V is TRBV6-1 and J is TRBJ1-6, with D unclear. The CDR3 extends over 13 amino acids. V was pared by 6 bases and J by 2 bases, with 5 bases between. Germline-derived CDR1 and CDR2 are MNHNS and SASEGT. The CDR3 DNA reads TGTGCCAGCAGGGATCCCTATAATTCACCCCTCCACTTT. This translates into CASRDPYNSPLHF.

The chain is built from TRBV5-1 and TRBJ2-2; D perhaps matches TRBD1 (6 bases). V shed 3 bases and J shed 4 bases, with 13 bases lying between them. This CDR3 has 15 residues. The germline gives CDR1 SGHRS, CDR2 YFSETQ. This chain's CDR3 is CASSWTVEGTGELFF. CDR3 DNA sequence: TGCGCCAGCAGCTGGACAGTCGAAGGCACCGGGGAGCTGTTTTTT.

This chain joins TRBV7-9 and TRBJ2-7, with 8 bases that match TRBD1. The CDR3 spans 14 residues. In germline, CDR1 is SEHNR, CDR2 FQNEAQ (reference sequence). Trimming at V came to 2 bases and at J to 6 bases, leaving 6 bases not matched to a gene. CDR3 in amino acids: CASSLPVDRAEQYF. CDR3 sequence (DNA): TGTGCCAGCAGCTTACCTGTGGACAGGGCCGAGCAGTACTTC.

The rearrangement uses TRBV15 and TRBJ2-3; 7 bases are shared with TRBD1. After removal of 7 bases from V and 2 bases from J, the junction contained 15 bases not matched to a gene. In germline, CDR1 is LNHNV, CDR2 YYDKDF (reference sequence). The CDR3 totals 17 residues. The CDR3 protein is CATTPDRALVFTDTQYF. The CDR3 nucleotides read TGTGCCACCACACCCGACAGGGCGCTCGTTTTCACAGATACGCAGTATTTT.

The chain is built from TRBV27 and TRBJ2-1; D is perhaps TRBD2 (6 bases). The CDR3 length is 13 residues. CDR1 MNHEY and CDR2 SMNVEV come from the germline V gene (reference sequence). V was clipped by 2 bases and J by 10 bases, with 12 bases between them. The CDR3 loop reads CASSLRGFGEQFF. The CDR3 DNA follows: TGTGCCAGCAGTTTACGGGGGTTTGGAGAGCAGTTCTTC.